This T cell receptor (beta chain) originates from a study of T cell changes during pregnancy in multiple sclerosis. Only in-frame clones appear in the TCRdb table, and some are missing; sequencing was by immunoSEQ multiplex PCR. The table has some 67,000 clones, about 91% seen once. The CDR3 is 14 residues long. Germline V gives CDR1 MNHNS, CDR2 SASEGT. The ends were cut back, 10 bases at V and 2 bases at J, with 15 bases in the middle. This chain links TRBV6-1 with TRBJ1-5; the D is unclear. The sample in question was peripheral blood, obtained in the first trimester of pregnancy. The TCR comes from a female donor with multiple sclerosis, enrolled in a pregnancy study. CDR3 sequence reads: CATDIIWGNQPQHF. Written as DNA, the CDR3 is TGTGCCACCGACATAATATGGGGCAATCAGCCCCAGCATTTT.